One sample yielded the 31 T cell receptor beta chains listed below, sequenced in a study of neurological immune-mediated disorders. MiXCR was run by TCRdb on the 5' RACE reads, yielding one entry per CDR3 protein. The sample includes roughly 61,000 distinct CDR3 sequences, less than 25% of them seen just once. The time point is: technical triplicate 2. The specimen was PBMCs. These TCRs come from a man aged 55 to 70 with HTLV-1-associated myelopathy (HAM/TSP).

This chain connects TRBV5-1 to TRBJ2-6, with TRBD2 as a possible D gene (6 bases). V was shortened by 7 bases and J by 9 bases, with 23 bases between the two germline ends. The CDR3 is made up of 16 amino acids. The germline V gene encodes CDR1 SGHRS and CDR2 YFSETQ. The CDR3 loop reads CASQPSGDSIVNVLTF. DNA for the CDR3: TGCGCCAGCCAACCCTCGGGGGACTCCATCGTCAACGTCCTGACTTTC.

This clonotype was seen at least ten times. This chain links TRBV12-3 or TRBV12-4 with TRBJ2-1; D is unclear. The CDR3 is 14 residues long. V was trimmed by 1 base and J by 9 bases, leaving 13 bases between them. This chain's CDR3 is CASSLEGSFSEQFF. The CDR3, as DNA: TGTGCCAGCAGTTTAGAGGGTAGCTTCAGTGAGCAGTTCTTC.

The V gene is TRBV9, the J gene TRBJ2-7; TRBD2 might be the D (5 bases). The CDR3 spans 14 residues. The V end lost 5 bases, the J end lost 3 bases, and 15 bases lay between the germline ends. The germline CDR1 and CDR2 sequences are SGDLS and YYNGEE. The CDR3: CASRPQDGSYEQYF. The CDR3 coding sequence is TGTGCCAGCAGACCCCAGGATGGGAGCTACGAGCAGTACTTC.

This clonotype showed up many times. This chain links TRBV10-3 with TRBJ2-7, with D perhaps matching TRBD1 (5 bases). V was pared by 11 bases and J by 7 bases, with 15 bases between. The germline V gene encodes CDR1 ENHRY and CDR2 SYGVKD. The CDR3 sequence is 11 residues long. This CDR3 reads CAFLGQREQYF. CDR3 DNA: TGTGCCTTCTTGGGGCAACGAGAGCAGTACTTC.

This clonotype was detected many times. This rearrangement joins TRBV5-1 to TRBJ2-3; D call uncertain. CDR1 is SGHRS, CDR2 YFSETQ, per germline. The CDR3 totals 18 residues. V was shortened by 4 bases and J by 1 base, with 22 bases between the two germline ends. CDR3 sequence reads: CASSPLEARSVGTDTQYF. The DNA of the CDR3 is TGCGCCAGCAGCCCCCTAGAAGCGAGGTCGGTAGGCACAGATACGCAGTATTTT.

The chain uses TRBV20-1 and TRBJ1-5; no firm D call. Looked up from germline, CDR1 is DFQATT and CDR2 is SNEGSKA (reference sequence). The length of the CDR3 is 13 residues. Trimming shortened V by 2 bases and J by 2 bases, and 7 bases separated the two germline ends. CDR3 region: CSARNEGNQPQHF. The CDR3 coding sequence is TGCAGTGCTAGAAATGAAGGCAATCAGCCCCAGCATTTT.

This clonotype has ten or more counts. V gene TRBV10-2 combines with J gene TRBJ2-3, with unresolved D. The V gene's germline CDR1 is WSHSY and CDR2 SAAADI. The CDR3 totals 12 residues. Trimming removed 6 bases from V and 3 bases from J, with 7 bases in between. This CDR3 reads CASSVGTDTQYF. The CDR3 DNA follows: TGCGCCAGCAGCGTTGGGACAGATACGCAGTATTTT.

As to this clonotype: Being one base from a much bigger clone, this may be a read error. The V gene is TRBV6-6, the J gene TRBJ2-7, with no clear D. This CDR3 spans 14 amino acids. Per germline, CDR1 MNHNY and CDR2 SVGAGI (reference sequence). The CDR3 reads CTSSYRQSSYEQYF. The CDR3 bases are TGTACCAGCAGTTACCGCCAGTCCTCCTACGAGCAGTACTTC.

Ten or more counts support this clonotype. The J gene is TRBJ2-3, the V gene TRBV5-1; 13 bases agree with TRBD2. The CDR3 is made up of 15 amino acids. V shed 7 bases and J 0 bases; nucleotides not matched to a gene: 2. Germline-derived CDR1 and CDR2 are SGHRS and YFSETQ. As DNA, the CDR3 is TGCGCCAGCGGACTAGCGGGGGTTAGCACAGATACGCAGTATTTT. Its protein product is CASGLAGVSTDTQYF.

This clonotype has a count of ten or more. The chain employs TRBV5-1 and TRBJ2-5, with unresolved D. CDR3 size: 14 residues. The germline V gene encodes CDR1 SGHRS and CDR2 YFSETQ. Trimming stripped 0 bases from V and 0 bases from J, with 6 bases between. DNA of the CDR3: TGCGCCAGCAGCTTGGGTTCTTACCAAGAGACCCAGTACTTC. Its translation: CASSLGSYQETQYF.

At least ten counts were recorded for this clonotype. The rearrangement joins TRBV28 to TRBJ2-7; D gene unclear. This CDR3 region has 14 residues. Trimming pared 2 bases from V and 7 bases from J, leaving 15 bases between. Germline CDR1 MDHEN, CDR2 SYDVKM. The CDR3, as DNA: TGTGCCAGCAGTTTAAACCCCGGCGCCCGGGAGCAGTACTTC. This codes for CASSLNPGAREQYF.

The genes are TRBV12-3 or TRBV12-4 and TRBJ1-1; no clear D. The V and J ends lost 8 bases and 4 bases respectively, with 14 bases between them. CDR3 length: 13 residues. The CDR3 coding sequence is TGTGCCAGCGGCCCTAGGGTGTCCACTGAAGCTTTCTTT. Amino acids: CASGPRVSTEAFF.

This clonotype was counted at least ten times. The rearrangement uses TRBV5-1 and TRBJ2-3, with a tentative D call TRBD2 (5 bases). The germline V and J ends were trimmed by 2 bases and 2 bases, with 12 bases remaining between them. The germline V gene has CDR1 SGHRS and CDR2 YFSETQ. The CDR3 runs 15 residues. CDR3 protein: CASSFSGLYTDTQYF. The CDR3, as DNA: TGCGCCAGCAGCTTCTCGGGATTATACACAGATACGCAGTATTTT.

This clonotype was recorded at least ten times. This chain connects TRBV7-8 to TRBJ1-2; no definite D call. The CDR3 is 12 amino acids. Trimming stripped 5 bases from V and 7 bases from J, with 11 bases between. Germline V gives CDR1 SGHVS, CDR2 FQNEAQ. The CDR3 loop reads CASSPSTSGYTF. The CDR3 DNA reads as TGTGCCAGCAGCCCCTCGACTTCTGGCTACACCTTC.

This clonotype was recorded many times. The J gene is TRBJ1-4, the V gene TRBV12-3 or TRBV12-4; 7 bases align to TRBD1. The CDR3 length is 12 residues. J gave up 9 bases and V 8 bases, and 6 bases lay outside the gene matches. CDR3 nucleotide sequence: TGTGCCAGCGCTGGGGACAGTCAAAAACTGTTTTTT. Its protein product is CASAGDSQKLFF.

This clonotype was observed at least ten times. The chain couples TRBV4-2 to TRBJ2-7, with a tentative D call TRBD2 (6 bases). Trimming stripped 4 bases from V and 2 bases from J, with 15 bases between. Germline CDR1 and CDR2: LGHNA and YNFKEQ. CDR3 size: 15 residues. The CDR3: CASSRDSSPTYEQYF. The CDR3 nucleotides read TGTGCCAGCAGCCGGGACTCTTCCCCAACCTACGAGCAGTACTTC.

This clonotype came up many times. The V gene is TRBV20-1, the J gene TRBJ2-5; D call uncertain. With 0 bases removed from V and 3 bases from J, the gap between germline ends came to 8 bases. Germline CDR1 reads DFQATT; CDR2 reads SNEGSKA (reference sequence). The CDR3 length is 13 residues. CDR3 nucleotides: TGCAGTGCTAGAGAGGCGGTCGAAGAGACCCAGTACTTC. It specifies CSAREAVEETQYF.

The chain recombines TRBV5-1 with TRBJ2-7, with D possibly matching TRBD2 (6 bases). The CDR3 is 14 residues long. The germline CDR1 and CDR2 sequences are SGHRS and YFSETQ. The V end lost 1 base, the J end lost 0 bases, and 8 bases lay between the germline ends. Here the CDR3 reads CASSLYGSSYEQYF. The CDR3 DNA reads TGCGCCAGCAGCTTGTACGGGAGCTCCTACGAGCAGTACTTC.

Many counts were recorded for this clonotype. This chain links TRBV7-9 with TRBJ2-2; D not certain. V dropped 3 bases and J dropped 0 bases, with 8 bases sitting between them. The CDR3 loop spans 15 amino acids. The germline V gene encodes CDR1 SEHNR and CDR2 FQNEAQ (reference sequence). For the CDR3, the DNA is TGTGCCAGCAGCTTCGGACCGGCGAACACCGGGGAGCTGTTTTTT. Translated: CASSFGPANTGELFF.

This clonotype was seen many times. This rearrangement joins TRBV5-1 to TRBJ2-7, with 10 bases that match TRBD2. From germline, CDR1 is SGHRS and CDR2 YFSETQ. The CDR3 contains 15 residues. Trimming cost V 6 bases and J 4 bases; bases outside gene matches: 10. The CDR3 nucleotides are TGCGCCAGCAACCCCCGGCTAGCGGGAGAGTACGAGCAGTACTTC. Translating gives CASNPRLAGEYEQYF.

The rearrangement uses TRBV6-1 and TRBJ2-3; TRBD2 agrees at 10 bases. Germline assignment: CDR1 MNHNS and CDR2 SASEGT. V dropped 4 bases and J dropped 4; count of bases not matched to a gene: 5. The CDR3 is 15 amino acids. The CDR3 sequence is CASSVLAGEPDTQYF. The DNA for the CDR3 is TGTGCCAGCAGTGTCCTAGCGGGAGAACCAGATACGCAGTATTTT.

This clonotype appeared many times. The rearrangement uses TRBV18 and TRBJ2-1; TRBD2 is a possible D gene (5 bases). V was pared by 2 bases and J by 7 bases, with 15 bases between. The CDR3 runs to 15 residues. Germline lookup yields CDR1 KGHSH and CDR2 LQKENI. CDR3 residues: CASSPLREQGNEQFF. The CDR3 DNA reads TGTGCCAGCTCACCATTGAGGGAGCAAGGTAATGAGCAGTTCTTC.

The chain couples TRBV27 to TRBJ2-7, with TRBD2 matching over 10 bases. V trimming: 6 bases; J trimming: 3 bases; junction bases outside the gene matches: 20. The CDR3 is made up of 19 amino acids. CDR1 MNHEY and CDR2 SMNVEV come from the germline V gene (reference sequence). CDR3 DNA sequence: TGTGCCAGCAGAATGAACGGACTCGGAAGCGGGGGGGGTCGCTACGAGCAGTACTTC. The encoded protein is CASRMNGLGSGGGRYEQYF.

This clonotype was recorded at least ten times. The V and J genes are TRBV5-1 and TRBJ1-5, with a tentative D call TRBD1 (6 bases). The CDR3 loop spans 13 amino acids. Germline V gene lookup returns CDR1 SGHRS and CDR2 YFSETQ. Trimming pared 0 bases from V and 9 bases from J, leaving 10 bases between. The CDR3, as DNA: TGCGCCAGCAGCTTGGGACAGGACGCGCCCCAGCATTTT. Protein product: CASSLGQDAPQHF.

This clonotype has ten or more counts. This rearrangement joins TRBV14 to TRBJ1-1; the D is unclear. Looked up from germline, CDR1 is SGHDN and CDR2 is FVKESK. There are 11 residues in the CDR3. Trimming removed 3 bases at V and 9 bases at J, with 8 bases between. CDR3 protein: CASSHAGKAFF. CDR3 nucleotide sequence: TGTGCCAGCAGCCATGCCGGAAAAGCTTTCTTT.

There are many counts of this clonotype. The chain employs TRBV21-1 and TRBJ2-5. TRBV21-1 is described as a pseudogene. The CDR3 totals 18 residues. Written as DNA, the CDR3 is TGTGCCAGCAGCTTCAGAGAGATTCAGGATAATCTTCAAGAGACCCAGTACTTC. It yields the protein CASSFREIQDNLQETQYF.

This clonotype was seen only a few times. The V call is TRBV19, the J call TRBJ2-4; D may be TRBD1 or TRBD2 (5 bases each). Germline V gene data show CDR1 as LNHDA and CDR2 as SQIVND (reference sequence). This CDR3 contains 13 residues. Trimming removed 7 bases from V and 5 bases from J, with 12 bases in between. CDR3 in amino acids: CASTPRDENIQYF. As DNA, the CDR3 is TGTGCCAGTACCCCCAGGGACGAAAACATTCAGTACTTC.

This clonotype was observed at least ten times. The V and J genes are TRBV9 and TRBJ2-5, with 11 bases fitting TRBD1. The CDR3 consists of 16 residues. In germline, CDR1 is SGDLS, CDR2 YYNGEE. With V trimmed by 0 bases and J by 1 base, 2 bases remained unmatched. The CDR3 DNA is TGTGCCAGCAGCGTAGCCGGGACAGGGGGCCAAGAGACCCAGTACTTC. It yields the protein CASSVAGTGGQETQYF. Supplemented by reference TRBV9 and TRBJ2-5, the full variable domain reads DSGVTQTPKHLITATGQRVTLRCSPRSGDLSVYWYQQSLDQGLQFLIQYYNGEERAKGNILERFSAQQFPDLHSELNLSSLELGDSALYFCASSVAGTGGQETQYFGPGTRLLVL.

This clonotype was seen repeatedly, ten times or more. CDR3 DNA: TGCAGCGTTGTTGTACCTAGCGGGGCACTTTCCTACAATGAGCAGTTCTTC. It specifies CSVVVPSGALSYNEQFF. The J gene is TRBJ2-1, the V gene TRBV29-1, with 9 nucleotides matching TRBD2. The CDR3 contains 17 residues. The V gene end was trimmed by 4 bases and the J gene end by 1 base; junction bases not matched to a gene: 11. In germline, CDR1 is SQVTM, CDR2 ANQGSEA.

The gene calls are TRBV4-1 and TRBJ2-5; D may be TRBD1 or TRBD2 (5 bases each). The length of the CDR3 is 19 residues. CDR1 and CDR2 from the germline V gene are MGHRA and YSYEKL. V lost 1 base and J lost 1, with 22 bases in between. DNA of the CDR3: TGCGCCAGCAGCCAAGGGGGAGACCGGGACCAAAGCCTCCAAGAGACCCAGTACTTC. Translated: CASSQGGDRDQSLQETQYF.

This clonotype occurred many times. The chain joins TRBV5-1 to TRBJ2-3; 9 nucleotides agree with TRBD2. Unmatched junction bases numbered 7, after V lost 4 bases and J lost 7 bases. CDR1 and CDR2 (germline): SGHRS, YFSETQ. The CDR3 is 14 amino acids. CDR3: CASSRTSESHTQYF. In nucleotides, the CDR3 is TGCGCCAGCAGCCGGACTAGCGAATCCCATACGCAGTATTTT.